This TCR beta chain was sequenced for a study of blood T cells in healthy people across ages. In the study overall: About one barcoded TCR beta cDNA was captured per two T cells.

The CDR3 spans 13 residues. Trimming at V came to 8 bases and at J to 5 bases, leaving 7 bases not matched to a gene. In the case of this clonotype: Its antigen is unknown.

Researchers collected about 9.6 milliliters of peripheral blood from every single donor. A minimum of 5 micrograms of total RNA was extracted per sample. General study points: While age rose, TCR beta diversity per million T cells dropped in a roughly linear way.

Through a sample-barcoded 5' primer and a J-beta primer mix, a second PCR was run for 7 to 11 cycles. TCRdb reanalysed the 5' RACE reads using MiXCR and keeps one entry per CDR3 protein. The top ten hold around a fifth of the sample, which has 850,000 to 1,000,000 distinct CDR3 sequences, about 51% seen once. V is TRBV12-3 or TRBV12-4 and J is TRBJ1-1, with 8 bases fitting TRBD1. The receptor's source is a woman aged 60 to 75 in good health. Sequencing used blood. CDR3 residues: CASGLQGATEAFF. In DNA form, the CDR3 reads TGTGCCAGCGGGCTTCAGGGGGCTACTGAAGCTTTCTTT.